A single sample gave rise to the 18 T cell receptor beta chains below, sequenced in a study of blood T cell repertoires in COVID-19. Profiling relied on immunoSEQ multiplex PCR, and the TCRdb table lists in-frame clones only, not all of them. This table holds over 140,000 clones, 76% found once. Sequencing was performed on peripheral blood. The receptors derive from a woman of 80 years or more with active or convalescent COVID-19.

This chain joins TRBV18 and TRBJ1-4; D may be TRBD1 (5 bases). V lost 3 bases, J lost 6 bases, and 8 bases lay in between. Germline CDR1 KGHSH, CDR2 LQKENI. The CDR3 covers 13 residues. CDR3 loop: CASSPVQDEKLFF. DNA of the CDR3: TGTGCCAGCTCACCGGTACAGGATGAAAAACTGTTTTTT.

A few counts support this clone. This sequence joins TRBV10-2 and TRBJ1-1, with TRBD1 matching 12 bases. J was trimmed by 2 bases and V by 6 bases; bases with no gene match: 1. This CDR3 has 14 residues. Germline values: CDR1 WSHSY, CDR2 SAAADI. The DNA for the CDR3 is TGCGCCAGCAGGGGACAGGGGGCCAACACTGAAGCTTTCTTT. Protein: CASRGQGANTEAFF.

The chain joins TRBV3-1 (or the pseudogene TRBV3-2) to TRBJ2-2; TRBD2 might be the D (6 bases). Germline CDR1 reads LGHDT; CDR2 reads YNNKEL (reference sequence). This CDR3 region has 13 residues. The V end lost 5 bases, the J end lost 6 bases, and 10 bases lay between the germline ends. DNA of the CDR3: TGTGCCAGCAGCGCACGGGGGTCCGGGGAGCTGTTTTTT. Translation: CASSARGSGELFF.

This chain uses TRBV7-2 with TRBJ1-1; no clear D gene. The CDR3 extends over 13 amino acids. Trimming shortened V by 7 bases and J by 2 bases, and 11 bases separated the two germline ends. Germline V gene lookup returns CDR1 SGHTA and CDR2 FQGNSA. This CDR3 is CASKQSPNTEAFF. The CDR3 DNA sequence: TGTGCCAGCAAACAGAGTCCTAACACTGAAGCTTTCTTT.

DNA of the CDR3: TGTGCCAGCAGCACAGGGCTTATGAACACTGAAGCTTTCTTT. This sequence encodes CASSTGLMNTEAFF. The rearrangement joins TRBV4-2 to TRBJ1-1; D possibly corresponds to TRBD1 (6 bases). The V gene's germline CDR1 is LGHNA and CDR2 YNFKEQ. V was clipped by 5 bases and J by 0 bases, with 10 bases between them. This CDR3 is 14 amino acids long.

This clone was seen once. The CDR3 loop is CASSRGGMNTEAFF. CDR3 nucleotide sequence: TGTGCCAGTAGTAGGGGAGGCATGAACACTGAAGCTTTCTTT. This chain uses TRBV19 with TRBJ1-1; no clear D. V was clipped by 4 bases and J by 0 bases, with 9 bases between them. This CDR3 is built from 14 residues. Germline values: CDR1 LNHDA, CDR2 SQIVND (reference sequence).

This clone was observed a single time. The chain employs TRBV5-6 and TRBJ1-5; 9 bases match TRBD1. Germline assignment: CDR1 SGHDT and CDR2 YYEEEE. J was trimmed by 7 bases and V by 0 bases; bases with no gene match: 5. The CDR3 covers 15 residues. The CDR3 DNA is TGTGCCAGCAGCTTGGCACAGGACAGGGGACAGCCCCAGCATTTT. This codes for CASSLAQDRGQPQHF. The full variable domain, in which reference TRBV5-6 and TRBJ1-5 provide the parts outside the CDR3, is DAGVTQSPTHLIKTRGQQVTLRCSPKSGHDTVSWYQQALGQGPQFIFQYYEEEERQRGNFPDRFSGHQFPNYSSELNVNALLLGDSALYLCASSLAQDRGQPQHFGDGTRLSIL.

The rearrangement links TRBV2 to TRBJ1-6; perhaps TRBD1 as D (5 bases). The CDR3 loop spans 14 amino acids. V shed 6 bases and J shed 6 bases, with 12 bases lying between them. Germline V gives CDR1 SNHLY, CDR2 FYNNEI. Written as DNA, the CDR3 is TGTGCCAGCAGAACCCGGGACTTTAATTCACCCCTCCACTTT. The encoded protein is CASRTRDFNSPLHF.

The V call is TRBV6-1, the J call TRBJ1-3; D gene unclear. CDR1 and CDR2 (germline): MNHNS, SASEGT. The CDR3 runs 10 residues. The CDR3 nucleotides read TGTGCGGCGGCCGGAAACACCATATATTTT. Protein product: CAAAGNTIYF.

The chain couples TRBV25-1 to TRBJ1-6, with 9 positions matching TRBD1. The CDR3 contains 14 residues. The germline gives CDR1 MGHDK, CDR2 SYGVNS. The ends lost 4 bases at V and 9 bases at J; junction bases unmatched: 4. CDR3 in amino acids: CASSVTGGISPLHF. CDR3 DNA sequence: TGTGCCAGCAGTGTAACAGGGGGCATTTCACCCCTCCACTTT.

The chain joins TRBV7-9 to TRBJ1-5; no definite D call. This CDR3 spans 13 amino acids. Germline V CDR1 and CDR2: SEHNR, FQNEAQ (reference sequence). V lost 1 base and J 6 bases, leaving 7 bases between the germline ends. Written as DNA, the CDR3 is TGTGCCAGCAGCTTAGTAGACTCTCAGCCCCAGCATTTT. It is translated as CASSLVDSQPQHF.

This clone has a handful of counts. V gene TRBV7-6 combines with J gene TRBJ2-1; TRBD2 matches 9 bases. Germline V lookup: CDR1 SGHVS, CDR2 FNYEAQ. The CDR3 is made up of 17 amino acids. The ends lost 0 bases at V and 0 bases at J; junction bases unmatched: 3. Here the CDR3 DNA reads TGTGCCAGCAGCTTAGCTAGCGGGGGCCGCTCCTACAATGAGCAGTTCTTC. This encodes CASSLASGGRSYNEQFF.

The V and J genes are TRBV27 and TRBJ1-6, with TRBD1 matching over 10 bases. CDR3 length: 14 amino acids. The V segment lost 6 bases and the J segment 9 bases; nucleotides outside the gene matches: 5. Germline lookup yields CDR1 MNHEY and CDR2 SMNVEV (reference sequence). CDR3 DNA: TGTGCCAGCAGAGGGACAGGGGATTCTTCACCCCTCCACTTT. It yields the protein CASRGTGDSSPLHF.

This rearrangement joins TRBV30 to TRBJ1-1; 7 bases are shared with TRBD1. This CDR3 is built from 12 residues. Germline assignment: CDR1 GTSNPN and CDR2 SVGIG (reference sequence). The V segment lost 2 bases and the J segment 6 bases; nucleotides outside the gene matches: 3. CDR3: CAWSQGVAEAFF. As DNA, the CDR3 is TGTGCCTGGAGTCAGGGGGTCGCTGAAGCTTTCTTT.

V and J are TRBV5-1 and TRBJ2-3; perhaps TRBD1 as D (5 bases). The germline CDR1 and CDR2 sequences are SGHRS and YFSETQ. The CDR3 extends over 15 amino acids. Between the trimmed V and J ends, which lost 5 bases and 4 bases, there was a span of 17 bases. CDR3 in DNA: TGCGCCAGCAGAGCTGGGGCCCTATCCTCAGATACGCAGTATTTT. Translation gives CASRAGALSSDTQYF.

This clone was counted once. The chain has TRBV6-4 and TRBJ2-3, with a weak D call TRBD2 (7 bases). The V gene lost 3 bases and the J gene lost 6 bases, with 13 bases spanning the gap. There are 14 residues in the CDR3. Germline CDR1 reads MRHNA; CDR2 reads SNTAGT. Here the CDR3 DNA reads TGTGCCAGCAGTGAATCGGGGGGCAGGGATACGCAGTATTTT. It codes for CASSESGGRDTQYF.

This chain joins TRBV6-6 and TRBJ2-2, with 15 bases matching TRBD2. The CDR3 has 16 residues. The J segment lost 6 bases and the V segment lost 5 bases, leaving 4 bases of the junction unmatched. Germline V lookup: CDR1 MNHNY, CDR2 SVGAGI (reference sequence). The CDR3: CASSPRTSGGAGELFF. CDR3 DNA: TGTGCCAGCAGTCCACGGACTAGCGGGGGGGCCGGGGAGCTGTTTTTT.

This chain uses TRBV30 with TRBJ1-1, with D hard to call. The CDR3 is made up of 15 amino acids. CDR1 GTSNPN and CDR2 SVGIG come from the germline V gene (reference sequence). V dropped 2 bases and J dropped 0 bases, with 13 bases sitting between them. The CDR3: CAWSPQITVNTEAFF. The CDR3 region has the DNA TGTGCCTGGAGTCCTCAAATAACAGTGAACACTGAAGCTTTCTTT.